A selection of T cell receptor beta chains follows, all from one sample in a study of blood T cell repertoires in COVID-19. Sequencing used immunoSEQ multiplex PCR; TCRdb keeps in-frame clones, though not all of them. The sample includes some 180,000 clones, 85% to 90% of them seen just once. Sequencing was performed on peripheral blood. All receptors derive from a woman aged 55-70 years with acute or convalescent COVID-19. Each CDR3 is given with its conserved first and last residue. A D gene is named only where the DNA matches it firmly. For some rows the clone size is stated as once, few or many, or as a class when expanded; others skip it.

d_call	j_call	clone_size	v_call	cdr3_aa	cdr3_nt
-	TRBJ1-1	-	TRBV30	CAWSGLGGKAFF	TGTGCCTGGAGTGGATTGGGGGGTAAAGCTTTCTTT
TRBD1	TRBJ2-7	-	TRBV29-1	CSVEEKGTGNYEQYF	TGCAGCGTTGAAGAAAAGGGGACAGGAAACTACGAGCAGTACTTC
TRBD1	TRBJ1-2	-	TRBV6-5	CASPPDGRTGETF	TGTGCCAGCCCTCCGGATGGACGGACAGGGGAGACCTTC
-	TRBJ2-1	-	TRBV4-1	CASSQDSTIYNEQFF	TGCGCCAGCAGCCAAGATTCGACTATTTACAATGAGCAGTTCTTC
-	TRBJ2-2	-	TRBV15	CATSSPGQWTGELFF	TGTGCCACCAGCAGCCCGGGTCAATGGACCGGGGAGCTGTTTTTT
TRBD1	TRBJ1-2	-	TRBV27	CASSYRGSNYGYTF	TGTGCCAGCAGCTACAGGGGGAGTAACTATGGCTACACCTTC
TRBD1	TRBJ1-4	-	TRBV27	CASSKGTGTGWEQLFF	TGTGCCAGCAGTAAGGGTACCGGGACAGGGTGGGAGCAACTGTTTTTT
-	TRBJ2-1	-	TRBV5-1	CASSWGDNEQFF	TGCGCCAGCAGCTGGGGGGACAATGAGCAGTTCTTC
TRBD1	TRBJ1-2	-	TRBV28	CASSSGGAGQLYGYTF	TGTGCCAGCAGTTCAGGGGGCGCAGGACAACTTTATGGCTACACCTTC
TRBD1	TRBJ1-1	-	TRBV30	CACRQGSTEAFF	TGTGCCTGTAGACAGGGGAGCACTGAAGCTTTCTTT
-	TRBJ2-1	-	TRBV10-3	CATQRSDEQFF	TGTGCCACCCAACGTAGCGATGAGCAGTTCTTC
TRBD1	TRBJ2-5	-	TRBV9	CASSVGTAKETQYF	TGTGCCAGCAGCGTTGGGACAGCAAAAGAGACCCAGTACTTC
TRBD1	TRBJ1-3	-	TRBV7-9	CASSTGNSGNTIYF	TGTGCCAGCTCGACAGGGAACTCTGGAAACACCATATATTTT
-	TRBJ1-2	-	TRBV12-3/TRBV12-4	CASRGIGGYTF	TGTGCCAGCAGGGGCATTGGTGGCTACACCTTC
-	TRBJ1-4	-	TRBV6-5	CASMALWTNEKLFF	TGTGCCAGCATGGCCCTCTGGACTAATGAAAAACTGTTTTTT
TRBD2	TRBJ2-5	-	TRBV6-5	CASSYSGSGGETQYF	TGTGCCAGCAGTTACTCAGGGTCGGGGGGAGAGACCCAGTACTTC
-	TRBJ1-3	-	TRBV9	CASSVASSSGNTIYF	TGTGCCAGCAGCGTAGCCTCCAGCTCTGGAAACACCATATATTTT
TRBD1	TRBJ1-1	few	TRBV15	CATSRLTGGPQTEAFF	TGTGCCACCAGCAGGCTCACAGGGGGGCCACAGACTGAAGCTTTCTTT
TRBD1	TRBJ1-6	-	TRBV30	CAWRLTGGNNSPLHF	TGTGCCTGGAGATTAACAGGGGGCAACAATTCACCCCTCCACTTT
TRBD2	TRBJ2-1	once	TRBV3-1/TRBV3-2	CASSQAGLAGVSYNEQFF	TGTGCCAGCAGCCAAGCCGGACTAGCGGGAGTGTCCTACAATGAGCAGTTCTTC
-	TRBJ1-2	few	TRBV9	CAPRGFPGANYGYTF	TGTGCCCCACGGGGTTTCCCGGGAGCTAACTATGGCTACACCTTC
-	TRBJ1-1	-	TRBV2	CASSEGTLYRAFF	TGTGCCAGCAGTGAAGGGACACTCTACAGAGCTTTCTTT
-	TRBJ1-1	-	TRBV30	CAWSPIIQGGKAFF	TGTGCCTGGAGTCCCATTATCCAGGGAGGAAAGGCTTTCTTT
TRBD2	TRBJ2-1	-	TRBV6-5	CASRGLAGAGEQFF	TGTGCCAGCAGGGGACTAGCGGGAGCAGGGGAGCAGTTCTTC
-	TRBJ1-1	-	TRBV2	CASSEADYNTEAFF	TGTGCCAGCAGTGAGGCGGACTATAACACTGAAGCTTTCTTT
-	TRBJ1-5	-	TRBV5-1	CASSLAGGTQPQHF	TGCGCCAGCAGCTTGGCCGGGGGGACTCAGCCCCAGCATTTT
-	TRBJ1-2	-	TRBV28	CASSLYSNYGYTF	TGTGCCAGCAGTTTATACAGTAACTATGGCTACACCTTC
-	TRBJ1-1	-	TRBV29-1	CSVARTANTEAFF	TGCAGCGTCGCCAGGACAGCGAACACTGAAGCTTTCTTT
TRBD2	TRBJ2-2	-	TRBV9	CASSSRTGTSVRTGELFF	TGTGCCAGCAGCTCACGAACCGGGACTAGCGTCAGGACCGGGGAGCTGTTTTTT
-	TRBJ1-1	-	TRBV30	CAWSGSGMNTEAFF	TGTGCCTGGAGTGGCTCGGGAATGAACACTGAAGCTTTCTTT
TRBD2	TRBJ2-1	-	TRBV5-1	CASSPGLAGSNEQFF	TGCGCCAGCAGCCCGGGACTAGCGGGAAGCAATGAGCAGTTCTTC
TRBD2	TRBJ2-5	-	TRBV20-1	CSASQGLAGGPQYF	TGCAGTGCTAGTCAGGGACTAGCGGGAGGCCCCCAGTACTTC
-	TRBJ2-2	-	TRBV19	CASSPTGNTGELFF	TGTGCCAGTAGTCCCACCGGGAACACCGGGGAGCTGTTTTTT
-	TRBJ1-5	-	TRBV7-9	CASSLGQGQPQHF	TGTGCCAGCAGCTTAGGGCAGGGGCAGCCCCAGCATTTT
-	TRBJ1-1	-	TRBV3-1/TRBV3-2	CASSNMAGNTEAFF	TGTGCCAGCAGCAACATGGCAGGGAACACTGAAGCTTTCTTT
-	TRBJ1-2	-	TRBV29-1	CSVDGVGYGYTF	TGCAGCGTTGACGGGGTGGGCTATGGCTACACCTTC
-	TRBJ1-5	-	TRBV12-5	CASGADIQPQHF	TGTGCTAGTGGGGCCGACATTCAGCCCCAGCATTTT
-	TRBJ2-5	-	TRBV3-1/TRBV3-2	CASSPRSLAETYQETQYF	TGTGCCAGCAGCCCCCGCAGTTTAGCGGAGACGTACCAAGAGACCCAGTACTTC
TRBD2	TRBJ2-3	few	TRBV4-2	CASSQETSGSTNTQYF	TGTGCCAGCAGCCAAGAGACTAGCGGGAGTACAAATACGCAGTATTTT
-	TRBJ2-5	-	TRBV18	CASSLTKTLQETQYF	TGTGCCAGCTCACTAACGAAGACATTACAAGAGACCCAGTACTTC
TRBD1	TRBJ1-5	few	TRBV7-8	CASSQGGRGNQPQHF	TGTGCCAGCAGCCAGGGGGGGAGGGGCAATCAGCCCCAGCATTTT
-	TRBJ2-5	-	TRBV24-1	CATSDSGLAPTETQYF	TGTGCCACCAGTGATTCGGGCCTAGCGCCTACGGAGACCCAGTACTTC
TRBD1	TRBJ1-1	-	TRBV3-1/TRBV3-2	CASTAGGTRVGEAFF	TGTGCCAGCACCGCAGGGGGCACAAGGGTGGGTGAAGCTTTCTTT
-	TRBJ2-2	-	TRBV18	CASSARRVDGLGELFF	TGTGCCAGCTCGGCGCGCAGGGTGGACGGGCTCGGGGAGCTGTTTTTT
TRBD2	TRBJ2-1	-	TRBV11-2	CASSLSGRFNEQFF	TGTGCCAGCAGTCTCAGCGGGAGGTTCAATGAGCAGTTCTTC
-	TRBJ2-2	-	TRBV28	CASTLGLANTGELFF	TGTGCCAGCACCCTGGGGCTAGCGAACACCGGGGAGCTGTTTTTT
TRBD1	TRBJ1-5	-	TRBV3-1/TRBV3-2	CASSHGQGYQPQHF	TGTGCCAGCAGCCACGGACAGGGCTATCAGCCCCAGCATTTT
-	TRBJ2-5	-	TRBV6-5	CASSYTLAMRETQYF	TGTGCCAGCAGTTACACCCTAGCCATGCGGGAGACCCAGTACTTC
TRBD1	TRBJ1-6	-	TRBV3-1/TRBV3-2	CASSSGGNSPLHF	TGTGCCAGCAGTTCAGGGGGAAATTCACCCCTCCACTTT
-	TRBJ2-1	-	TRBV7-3	CASSLRSSVGSSYNEQFF	TGTGCCAGCAGCTTAAGGTCGTCGGTGGGGAGCTCCTACAATGAGCAGTTCTTC
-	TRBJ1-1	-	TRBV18	CASSPRGDLNTEAFF	TGTGCCAGCTCCCCCAGGGGAGACTTGAACACTGAAGCTTTCTTT
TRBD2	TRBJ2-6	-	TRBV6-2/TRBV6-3	CASSLPGLGSGANVLTF	TGTGCCAGCAGTCTTCCGGGACTAGGGTCCGGGGCCAACGTCCTGACTTTC
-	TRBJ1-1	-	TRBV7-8	CASSRGVGGAFF	TGTGCCAGCAGCCGAGGGGTAGGAGGAGCTTTCTTT
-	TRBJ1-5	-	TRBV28	CASSSGGVANQPQHF	TGTGCCAGCAGTTCCGGAGGGGTTGCCAATCAGCCCCAGCATTTT
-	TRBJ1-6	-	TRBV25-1	CASTRLDSVNSPLHF	TGTGCCAGCACCCGACTGGACAGTGTTAATTCACCCCTCCACTTT